The 25 T cell receptor beta chains below were found in one sample sequenced in a study of T cell responses to AZD1222 COVID-19 vaccine. The table came from immunoSEQ multiplex PCR; TCRdb's copy has only in-frame clones and leaves some out. In the table there are some 80,000 clones, 60% to 85% of which are singletons. Source: peripheral blood, taken 28 days after the second dose of the MenACWY control vaccine. Receptors originate from an adult who received the MenACWY meningococcal vaccine as a control.

The chain couples TRBV28 to TRBJ2-7; the match to TRBD2 covers 8 bases. Germline lookup yields CDR1 MDHEN and CDR2 SYDVKM. V lost 4 bases, J lost 0 bases, and 8 bases stayed unmatched. The CDR3 loop spans 16 amino acids. Here the CDR3 DNA reads TGTGCCAGCAGTTGGACTTTAGCGGGATACTCCTACGAGCAGTACTTC. It translates to CASSWTLAGYSYEQYF.

V gene TRBV5-1 combines with J gene TRBJ1-5; 8 bases are a match to TRBD1. Germline V gives CDR1 SGHRS, CDR2 YFSETQ. J was trimmed by 5 bases and V by 3 bases; bases with no gene match: 7. The CDR3 extends over 15 amino acids. CDR3 protein: CASSYYPQGDQPQHF. As DNA, the CDR3 is TGCGCCAGCAGCTATTATCCACAGGGGGATCAGCCCCAGCATTTT.

In DNA, the CDR3 is TGTGCCATCAACGGTCCGGGACCTGACACCGGGGAGCTGTTTTTT. Translation gives CAINGPGPDTGELFF. V is TRBV10-3 and J is TRBJ2-2, with D possibly being TRBD1 or TRBD2 (5 bases each). CDR1 and CDR2 from the germline V gene are ENHRY and SYGVKD. The CDR3 spans 15 residues. Deletions cut 7 bases from V and 3 bases from J, with 15 bases between.

The chain links TRBV5-1 to TRBJ2-1, with 9 nucleotides matching TRBD2. Germline CDR1 SGHRS, CDR2 YFSETQ. CDR3 length equals 15 residues. V lost 1 base and J lost 1; bases outside the gene matches: 0. The CDR3 loop reads CASSLSGGSYNEQFF. In DNA, the CDR3 is TGCGCCAGCAGCTTGAGCGGGGGGTCCTACAATGAGCAGTTCTTC.

The chain joins TRBV5-1 to TRBJ1-1; no definite D call. Trimming took 4 bases from V and 1 from J, leaving 11 bases between them. Germline V CDR1 and CDR2: SGHRS, YFSETQ. The CDR3 extends over 14 amino acids. The CDR3 protein is CASSMREGNTEAFF. The CDR3 region has the DNA TGCGCCAGCAGCATGAGAGAAGGGAACACTGAAGCTTTCTTT.

The chain recombines TRBV2 with TRBJ1-1, with D perhaps TRBD1 (5 bases). Germline CDR1 is SNHLY and CDR2 is FYNNEI. Trimming cost V 7 bases and J 6 bases, with 21 bases left between them. This CDR3 region has 15 residues. CDR3 coding DNA: TGTGCCAGCACTGAGGCCTTCGCAGGGAGCGCTGAAGCTTTCTTT. Protein product: CASTEAFAGSAEAFF.

The chain combines TRBV6-5 with TRBJ1-4, with a tentative D call TRBD1 (6 bases). The CDR3 spans 15 residues. Germline-derived CDR1 and CDR2 are MNHEY and SVGAGI. V was trimmed by 5 bases and J by 6 bases, leaving 16 bases between them. This chain's CDR3 is CASSRGAEPYEKLFF. CDR3 nucleotides: TGTGCCAGCAGTAGGGGGGCGGAACCATATGAAAAACTGTTTTTT.

The sample holds one count of this clone. This chain links TRBV30 with TRBJ1-3, with D hard to call. V lost 3 bases and J 3 bases, leaving 9 bases between the germline ends. CDR1 is GTSNPN, CDR2 SVGIG, per germline (reference sequence). The CDR3 sequence is 13 residues long. This CDR3 reads CAWRLGGGNTIYF. The CDR3 nucleotides are TGTGCCTGGAGGCTGGGAGGTGGAAACACCATATATTTT.

This clone appeared once. This chain's CDR3 is CASSIVAGENTGELFF. As DNA, the CDR3 is TGTGCCAGCAGTATCGTTGCGGGAGAAAACACCGGGGAGCTGTTTTTT. This chain joins TRBV9 and TRBJ2-2, with 7 nucleotides matching TRBD2. V shed 5 bases, J shed 2 bases, and the junction held 9 bases outside the gene matches. Germline V gene lookup returns CDR1 SGDLS and CDR2 YYNGEE. The CDR3 sequence is 16 residues long.

This clone appeared a single time. This chain links TRBV18 with TRBJ2-5; 7 nucleotides line up with TRBD1. This CDR3 is built from 14 residues. CDR1 and CDR2 (germline): KGHSH, LQKENI. The trim removed 3 bases at V and 4 bases at J, leaving 5 bases unmatched. The CDR3 DNA follows: TGTGCCAGCTCACCGTTCGGGACAGCAGAGACCCAGTACTTC. It yields the protein CASSPFGTAETQYF.

This clone has just one count. The chain employs TRBV6-5 and TRBJ2-7, with D possibly being TRBD2 (6 bases). Germline-derived CDR1 and CDR2 are MNHEY and SVGAGI. The CDR3 has 15 amino acids. With 7 bases removed from V and 7 bases from J, the gap between germline ends came to 23 bases. As DNA, the CDR3 is TGTGCCAGCACCGAAGGAGGGGTAGGACCCGTGGAGCAGTACTTC. Protein sequence: CASTEGGVGPVEQYF.

Points on this clone: The same CDR3 arises from other DNA sequences in this sample as well. The rearrangement links TRBV7-2 to TRBJ1-1, with D unresolved. V lost 2 bases to trimming and J lost 1 base, with 5 bases between them. The CDR3 extends over 13 amino acids. CDR1 and CDR2 from the germline V gene are SGHTA and FQGNSA. CDR3 region: CASSLTENTEAFF. The CDR3 DNA is TGTGCCAGCAGCTTAACAGAGAACACTGAAGCTTTCTTT.

The chain carries TRBV28 and TRBJ2-7, with D perhaps assigned TRBD1 or TRBD2 (5 bases each). The V gene lost 6 bases and the J gene lost 11 bases, with 20 bases spanning the gap. CDR1 is MDHEN and CDR2 is SYDVKM in the germline V gene. The CDR3 totals 13 residues. CDR3 sequence (DNA): TGTGCCAGCAGCCCGGGACCGTCCGGGGTGGAGTACTTC. Translation gives CASSPGPSGVEYF. Together with reference TRBV28 and TRBJ2-7, the CDR3 gives the full variable domain: DVKVTQSSRYLVKRTGEKVFLECVQDMDHENMFWYRQDPGLGLRLIYFSYDVKMKEKGDIPEGYSVSREKKERFSLILESASTNQTSMYLCASSPGPSGVEYFGPGTRLTVT.

The V and J genes are TRBV6-5 and TRBJ2-7; perhaps TRBD2 as D (6 bases). Germline V gene lookup returns CDR1 MNHEY and CDR2 SVGAGI. CDR3 length: 15 amino acids. V was clipped by 6 bases and J by 3 bases, with 18 bases between them. CDR3 in amino acids: CASRPSAGAGYEQYF. CDR3 nucleotides: TGTGCCAGCAGACCTAGCGCGGGCGCGGGCTACGAGCAGTACTTC.

CDR3 region: CASSSTRAQRAFF. The CDR3 DNA reads as TGTGCCAGCAGTTCGACGAGAGCTCAGAGAGCTTTCTTT. The rearrangement uses TRBV6-5 and TRBJ1-1; D ambiguous. The CDR3 totals 13 residues. The germline CDR1 and CDR2 sequences are MNHEY and SVGAGI. With 4 bases removed from V and 10 bases from J, the gap between germline ends came to 16 bases.

The chain uses TRBV4-2 and TRBJ2-2; 7 nucleotides align to TRBD2. Germline V lookup: CDR1 LGHNA, CDR2 YNFKEQ. The CDR3 runs 16 residues. The trim removed 2 bases at V and 2 bases at J, leaving 5 bases unmatched. CDR3 DNA: TGTGCCAGCAGCCAAATCGCGGGAGCAAACACCGGGGAGCTGTTTTTT. Translating gives CASSQIAGANTGELFF.

The rearrangement uses TRBV7-2 and TRBJ1-5; tentatively, D is TRBD1 (5 bases). The CDR3 spans 15 residues. From germline, CDR1 is SGHTA and CDR2 FQGNSA. Trimming left V 5 bases short and J 2 bases short, with 13 bases between. CDR3 amino acids: CASSPALGGNQPQHF. The CDR3 DNA is TGTGCCAGCAGCCCGGCATTGGGGGGCAATCAGCCCCAGCATTTT.

The CDR3 loop reads CASSFTSAYEQYF. Written as DNA, the CDR3 is TGTGCCAGCAGTTTCACATCGGCCTACGAGCAGTACTTC. The chain combines TRBV6-6 with TRBJ2-7; D not certain. Germline values: CDR1 MNHNY, CDR2 SVGAGI (reference sequence). The CDR3 contains 13 residues. V lost 4 bases and J lost 2, with 9 bases in between.

The chain couples TRBV28 to TRBJ2-7, with D perhaps TRBD2 (5 bases). V was clipped by 5 bases and J by 7 bases, with 18 bases between them. The CDR3 runs 14 residues. Germline CDR1 and CDR2: MDHEN and SYDVKM. The CDR3 loop reads CASSRDRGPREQYF. CDR3 in DNA: TGTGCCAGCAGTCGAGACCGGGGTCCCCGGGAGCAGTACTTC.

J is TRBJ2-6 and V is TRBV5-1, with D perhaps TRBD2 (5 bases). The CDR3 totals 16 residues. The germline V gene encodes CDR1 SGHRS and CDR2 YFSETQ. Trimming cost V 2 bases and J 2 bases, with 11 bases left between them. CDR3 DNA sequence: TGCGCCAGCAGCTTCCATCCGGGGACTGGGGCCAACGTCCTGACTTTC. This translates into CASSFHPGTGANVLTF.

This chain connects TRBV7-9 to TRBJ1-1; possibly TRBD1 for D (6 bases). The CDR3 totals 15 residues. Germline values: CDR1 SEHNR, CDR2 FQNEAQ (reference sequence). Deletions cut 3 bases from V and 3 bases from J, with 14 bases between. In nucleotides, the CDR3 is TGTGCCAGCAGCTTTTTCGCCAGGGGAGACACTGAAGCTTTCTTT. Residues: CASSFFARGDTEAFF.

The chain couples TRBV27 to TRBJ2-1; TRBD2 matches at 11 bases. Germline lookup yields CDR1 MNHEY and CDR2 SMNVEV (reference sequence). The CDR3 extends over 17 amino acids. V lost 5 bases to trimming and J lost 5 bases; unmatched junction nucleotides: 11. CDR3 residues: CASSPTRLAGMDNEQFF. CDR3 nucleotides: TGTGCCAGCAGTCCCACCAGACTAGCGGGAATGGACAATGAGCAGTTCTTC.

A word on this clone: Other DNA sequences within the sample encode an identical CDR3. This chain links TRBV15 with TRBJ1-1; possible D gene TRBD1, 5 bases. CDR3 length: 15 amino acids. Germline loops: CDR1 LNHNV, CDR2 YYDKDF (reference sequence). The V gene lost 7 bases and the J gene lost 1 base, with 16 bases spanning the gap. CDR3 DNA: TGTGCCACCAAGAAAGGGGCAGTCCCGAACACTGAAGCTTTCTTT. This gives the protein CATKKGAVPNTEAFF.

The chain has TRBV4-3 and TRBJ2-5; a weak D match, TRBD1 (6 bases). The CDR3 contains 13 residues. V gave up 3 bases and J gave up 5 bases, with 10 bases separating them. From germline, CDR1 is LGHNA and CDR2 YSLEER. CDR3 coding DNA: TGCGCCAGCAGCCAGGACAGTCGGGAGACCCAGTACTTC. This translates into CASSQDSRETQYF.

The chain uses TRBV19 and TRBJ2-2; 14 positions agree with TRBD2. With 3 bases clipped from V and 6 bases from J, the junction kept 18 bases outside the gene matches. Germline-derived CDR1 and CDR2 are LNHDA and SQIVND (reference sequence). The CDR3 runs 21 residues. The CDR3 reads CASSMKGSPGLAGAQSGELFF. CDR3 DNA sequence: TGTGCCAGTAGTATGAAGGGTTCCCCGGGACTAGCGGGAGCTCAATCCGGGGAGCTGTTTTTT.